This T cell receptor (beta chain) was documented in a study of CD8+ T cells in alopecia areata. For the study at large: People stayed on tofacitinib for 6 to 18 months, then stopped the drug for 6 months.

Notes on this clone: Its antigen is not known.

The length of the CDR3 is 13 residues. V lost 4 bases to trimming and J lost 4 bases; unmatched junction nucleotides: 3. Germline CDR1 SQVTM, CDR2 ANQGSEA. Specified treatment: oral pan-JAK inhibitor, 5-10 mg twice daily. Sorting from PBMCs produced CD4+ and CD8+ T cells. Extracted RNA was reverse transcribed, and the resulting cDNA served as sequencing template. The protocol was immunoSEQ multiplex PCR, while the TCRdb copy is restricted to in-frame clones and leaves out a portion. The profile shows about 210,000 clones, 64% of them singletons. Study-level results: Tofacitinib significantly lowered scalp clonality and expanded CD8+ clones among the top 100. Under tofacitinib, numerous expanded lesional clonotypes remained detectable in scalp and blood.

The sequence was collected from a human donor with alopecia areata. V usage is TRBV29-1 and J usage is TRBJ1-1; 10 bases fit TRBD1. Specimen: CD4+ T cells sorted from blood, collected at week 4, from a patient treated with tofacitinib. CDR3 amino acids: CSVGGQGGTEAFF. As DNA, the CDR3 is TGCAGCGTTGGCGGACAGGGGGGCACTGAAGCTTTCTTT.